A selection of T cell receptor beta chains follows, all from one sample in a study of T cell repertoires in cytomegalovirus infection. TCRdb reprocessed the reads via MiXCR and lists one record per CDR3 protein. This table has approximately 990,000 distinct CDR3 sequences, about 33% appearing once. These receptors have no identified antigens. This sample comprised cultured CD8+ T cells from PBMCs, obtained from culture after CMV antigen stimulation. Receptors were obtained from a human donor in good health (CMV status not recorded). Some clones in this sample may be carry-over from other donors' samples. Both conserved end residues are part of each CDR3. A D gene is named only where the DNA matches it firmly. Only some rows state a clone size, as once, few, many or a class for expanded clones.

clone_size j_call v_call d_call cdr3_aa cdr3_nt
. TRBJ2-2 TRBV27 . CASSLFTTGELFF TGTGCCAGCAGTTTATTTACTACCGGGGAGCTGTTTTTT
. TRBJ2-3 TRBV4-3 . CASSQELLPRTDTQYF TGCGCCAGCAGCCAAGAGTTGCTCCCGAGGACAGATACGCAGTATTTT
. TRBJ1-2 TRBV5-6 . CASSLEDLGTANYGYTF TGTGCCAGCAGCTTGGAGGACCTGGGAACCGCAAACTATGGCTACACCTTC
. TRBJ2-7 TRBV3-1 TRBD1 CASSRQGDSYEQYF TGTGCCAGCAGCCGACAGGGGGACTCCTACGAGCAGTACTTC
. TRBJ1-4 TRBV5-8 . CASSLSQYTEANEKLFF TGTGCCAGCAGCTTGTCCCAGTATACCGAGGCTAATGAAAAACTGTTTTTT
many TRBJ1-1 TRBV7-9 TRBD1 CASSERQGAVNTEAFF TGTGCCAGCAGCGAGAGACAGGGGGCGGTGAACACTGAAGCTTTCTTT
few TRBJ2-3 TRBV28 . CASSVLTGVTDTQYF TGTGCCAGCAGCGTCCTAACGGGGGTGACAGATACGCAGTATTTT
. TRBJ2-1 TRBV27 . CASSLLASDTTPLEQFF TGTGCCAGCAGTTTACTTGCTTCGGACACCACACCGTTGGAGCAGTTCTTC
many TRBJ2-3 TRBV7-9 . CASSTPSLRDTQYF TGTGCCAGCAGCACCCCAAGCCTAAGAGATACGCAGTATTTT
. TRBJ1-2 TRBV6-2/TRBV6-3 . CASTGLDITSANYGYTF TGTGCCAGCACTGGACTGGACATCACCTCGGCTAACTATGGCTACACCTTC
. TRBJ2-1 TRBV19 . CASSIDSSTYNEQFF TGTGCCAGTAGTATAGATTCTAGCACATACAATGAGCAGTTCTTC
few TRBJ1-1 TRBV28 TRBD1 CASSYLGQENTEAFF TGTGCCAGCAGTTACTTAGGACAGGAGAACACTGAAGCTTTCTTT
. TRBJ1-1 TRBV6-5 . CASTAWVNTEAFF TGTGCCAGCACCGCTTGGGTGAACACTGAAGCTTTCTTT
few TRBJ2-4 TRBV5-5 TRBD1 CASSHGTGDYSAKNIQYF TGTGCCAGCAGCCACGGGACAGGGGATTATTCGGCCAAAAACATTCAGTACTTC
few TRBJ1-5 TRBV4-1 . CASSHGRINQPQHF TGCGCCAGCAGCCATGGACGGATTAATCAGCCCCAGCATTTT
. TRBJ1-5 TRBV20-1 . CSAIGQNYNQPQHF TGCAGTGCTATTGGGCAGAACTACAATCAGCCCCAGCATTTT
many TRBJ1-1 TRBV7-9 . CASSSLGLNTEAFF TGTGCCAGCAGCTCCCTGGGGCTGAACACTGAAGCTTTCTTT
. TRBJ2-3 TRBV7-6 TRBD2 CASSLAVFGSGGDTQYF TGTGCCAGCAGCTTAGCGGTCTTCGGGAGCGGGGGGGATACGCAGTATTTT
few TRBJ2-4 TRBV10-3 TRBD2 CAISETASGGPIAKNIQYF TGTGCCATCAGCGAGACGGCTAGCGGGGGGCCCATAGCCAAAAACATTCAGTACTTC
. TRBJ1-2 TRBV6-1 TRBD1 CASSGGQYGYTF TGTGCCAGCAGTGGGGGACAGTATGGCTACACCTTC
. TRBJ1-1 TRBV7-2 . CASSLREYWTEAFF TGTGCCAGCAGCTTAAGGGAGTATTGGACTGAAGCTTTCTTT
. TRBJ2-1 TRBV14 . CASSQDGLGVHNEQFF TGTGCCAGCAGCCAAGACGGACTTGGGGTCCACAATGAGCAGTTCTTC
. TRBJ2-1 TRBV6-2/TRBV6-3 . CASSSSPLVSSYNEQFF TGTGCCAGCAGTTCCTCCCCGCTAGTGAGCTCCTACAATGAGCAGTTCTTC
few TRBJ2-1 TRBV5-1 . CASSDGGGSRSYNEQFF TGCGCCAGCAGTGACGGGGGCGGGAGTAGGTCCTACAATGAGCAGTTCTTC
few TRBJ2-1 TRBV5-4 TRBD2 CASSTPSGAGEQFF TGTGCCAGCAGCACTCCTAGCGGGGCCGGTGAGCAGTTCTTC
. TRBJ2-3 TRBV28 TRBD1 CASSLTLDREPDTQYF TGTGCCAGCAGTCTAACCTTGGACAGGGAACCAGATACGCAGTATTTT
. TRBJ1-2 TRBV6-2/TRBV6-3 . CASMGVDGYTF TGTGCCAGCATGGGTGTGGATGGCTACACCTTC
. TRBJ2-5 TRBV28 . CASSPGTLVLETQYF TGTGCCAGCAGCCCCGGGACACTGGTGTTGGAGACCCAGTACTTC
. TRBJ2-3 TRBV7-3 . CASSLDGGSYTDTQYF TGTGCCAGCAGCTTAGACGGAGGGTCGTACACAGATACGCAGTATTTT
. TRBJ1-2 TRBV6-1 . CASSDRTDGYTF TGTGCCAGCAGTGACCGGACAGATGGCTACACCTTC
. TRBJ1-4 TRBV9 . CASSVGADKNEKLFF TGTGCCAGCAGCGTAGGGGCAGATAAGAATGAAAAACTGTTTTTT
. TRBJ2-1 TRBV7-9 . CASKGSHNEQFF TGTGCCAGCAAAGGGAGCCACAATGAGCAGTTCTTC
. TRBJ2-5 TRBV7-9 . CASSFRPEETQYF TGTGCCAGCAGCTTCCGGCCGGAAGAGACCCAGTACTTC
. TRBJ2-3 TRBV4-3 . CASRAERGADTQYF TGCGCCAGCAGGGCGGAAAGGGGCGCAGATACGCAGTATTTT
. TRBJ1-2 TRBV6-1 . CASSEEGQNYGYTF TGTGCCAGCAGTGAAGAGGGGCAGAACTATGGCTACACCTTC
. TRBJ2-7 TRBV15 . CATSRGYEQYF TGTGCCACCAGCAGGGGATACGAGCAGTACTTC
few TRBJ2-1 TRBV12-3/TRBV12-4 . CASSLDSTPSYNEQFF TGTGCCAGCAGTTTAGACTCCACCCCCTCCTACAATGAGCAGTTCTTC
. TRBJ2-2 TRBV4-1 . CASSQDILNTGELFF TGCGCCAGCAGCCAAGATATACTCAACACCGGGGAGCTGTTTTTT
many TRBJ2-5 TRBV5-1 TRBD2 CASSRTSGNPGETQYF TGCGCCAGCAGCCGGACTAGCGGAAACCCGGGGGAGACCCAGTACTTC
. TRBJ2-7 TRBV7-7 . CASSLNGANEQYF TGTGCTAGCAGCTTGAACGGGGCCAACGAGCAGTACTTC
many TRBJ2-1 TRBV7-6 TRBD2 CASSLVPGGYNEQFF TGTGCCAGCAGCTTAGTCCCGGGGGGGTACAATGAGCAGTTCTTC
. TRBJ2-5 TRBV27 . CASRPSGSQETQYF TGTGCCAGCAGACCCTCGGGGTCACAAGAGACCCAGTACTTC
. TRBJ1-1 TRBV9 . CASSVEGSEAFF TGTGCCAGCAGCGTAGAAGGGTCTGAAGCTTTCTTT
many TRBJ2-1 TRBV7-2 TRBD1 CASSITGTAYNEQFF TGTGCCAGCAGCATCACCGGGACAGCGTACAATGAGCAGTTCTTC
. TRBJ1-1 TRBV3-1 . CASSQVLGYEAFF TGTGCCAGCAGCCAAGTGCTCGGGTATGAAGCTTTCTTT
many TRBJ2-3 TRBV7-2 . CASSFPGHGKSQYF TGTGCCAGCAGCTTTCCGGGACATGGTAAATCGCAGTATTTT
few TRBJ2-2 TRBV12-3/TRBV12-4 . CASSAGVYTGELFF TGTGCCAGCAGCGCAGGGGTGTACACCGGGGAGCTGTTTTTT
. TRBJ2-3 TRBV4-3 . CASSQDSGAEGDTQYF TGCGCCAGCAGCCAAGACTCTGGAGCCGAGGGGGATACGCAGTATTTT
few TRBJ1-1 TRBV25-1 . CASSELQEGTEAFF TGTGCCAGCAGTGAATTGCAGGAGGGCACTGAAGCTTTCTTT
few TRBJ2-1 TRBV9 TRBD2 CASSVGSSGGVSYNEQFF TGTGCCAGCAGCGTAGGGTCTAGCGGGGGGGTATCCTACAATGAGCAGTTCTTC
few TRBJ2-7 TRBV7-6 . CASSPEVEQYF TGTGCCAGCAGCCCTGAGGTCGAGCAGTACTTC
. TRBJ2-3 TRBV7-9 . CASNLGGSTQYF TGTGCCAGCAACCTGGGCGGTAGTACGCAGTATTTT
few TRBJ2-2 TRBV7-8 . CASSRTGGLRTGELFF TGTGCCAGCAGCCGTACCGGGGGGCTCCGCACCGGGGAGCTGTTTTTT
. TRBJ2-1 TRBV28 TRBD2 CASRVLAGGGGSEQFF TGTGCCAGCAGAGTACTTGCGGGGGGGGGTGGAAGTGAGCAGTTCTTC
few TRBJ1-4 TRBV27 TRBD1 CASSPIDTGGGEKLFF TGTGCCAGCAGCCCTATTGATACAGGGGGGGGTGAAAAACTGTTTTTT
. TRBJ2-3 TRBV7-9 . CASSFRGVPGTDTQYF TGTGCCAGCAGCTTTAGAGGGGTACCAGGGACAGATACGCAGTATTTT
many TRBJ1-6 TRBV7-3 . CASSLKPVGTEGNSPLHF TGTGCCAGCAGCTTAAAGCCGGTCGGAACAGAGGGGAACTCACCCCTCCACTTT
once TRBJ2-1 TRBV9 . CASSVVYNEQFF TGTGCCAGCAGCGTAGTCTACAATGAGCAGTTCTTC
few TRBJ1-4 TRBV28 TRBD1 CASSPTRGQGPSTNEKLFF TGTGCCAGCAGTCCCACCCGCGGACAGGGTCCTTCAACTAATGAAAAACTGTTTTTT